The sequence of this T cell receptor (beta chain) was determined in a study of identical twins. Study results and caveats: The analysis was cross-sectional rather than longitudinal within donors. Models predicted too little out-of-frame TCR alpha sharing in monozygotic twins.

With regard to this clonotype: As yet, its antigen is unknown.

A universal primer site was added by template switching, and unique molecular identifiers were carried by the cDNA. TCRdb passed the 5' RACE reads through MiXCR, listing each CDR3 protein once. The data hold about 660,000 distinct CDR3 sequences, with 8.5% to 9.5% observed a single time. The data also belong to a second study, concerning yellow fever vaccine responses in identical twins.

Material: PBMCs. The TCR comes from a woman under 30 in good health.

Here the CDR3 DNA reads TGTGCCAGCAAATCGAGGGGGGCTGGCGCCTACAATGAGCAGTTCTTC. It translates to CASKSRGAGAYNEQFF. V gene TRBV5-2 combines with J gene TRBJ2-1; TRBD1 reflects the table's D call only, with no check against the DNA. TRBV5-2 is assigned pseudogene status. This CDR3 has 16 amino acids.